This entry describes one TCR beta chain. The record originates from a study of T cell responses to AZD1222 COVID-19 vaccine. Germline lookup yields CDR1 MNHEY and CDR2 SVGAGI. Trimming took 6 bases from V and 0 from J; bases not matched to a gene: 2. CDR3 length: 14 amino acids. The repertoire was sequenced with immunoSEQ multiplex PCR; TCRdb's copy has only in-frame clones and lacks some. Of roughly 110,000 clones listed, 80% to 95% are singletons. J is TRBJ2-7 and V is TRBV6-5, with 10 bases lining up with TRBD2. This clonotype originated in an adult who received the AZD1222 COVID-19 vaccine. Sequencing was performed on peripheral blood, taken 28 days after the second AZD1222 dose. Here the CDR3 DNA reads TGTGCCAGCAGATCTAGCGGGAGCTCCTACGAGCAGTACTTC. This sequence encodes CASRSSGSSYEQYF.